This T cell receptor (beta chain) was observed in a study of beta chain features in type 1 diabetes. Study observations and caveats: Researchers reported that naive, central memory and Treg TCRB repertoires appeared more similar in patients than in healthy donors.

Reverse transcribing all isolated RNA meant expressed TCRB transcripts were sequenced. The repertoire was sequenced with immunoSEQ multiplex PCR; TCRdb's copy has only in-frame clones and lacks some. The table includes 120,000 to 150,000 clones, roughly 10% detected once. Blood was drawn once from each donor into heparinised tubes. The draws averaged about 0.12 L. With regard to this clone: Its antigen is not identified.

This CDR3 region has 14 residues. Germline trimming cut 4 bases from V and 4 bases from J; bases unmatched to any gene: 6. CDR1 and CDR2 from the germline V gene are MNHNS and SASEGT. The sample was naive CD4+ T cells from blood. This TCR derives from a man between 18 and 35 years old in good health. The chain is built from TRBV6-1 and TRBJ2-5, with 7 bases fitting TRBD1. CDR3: CASSAQGSGETQYF. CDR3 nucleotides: TGTGCCAGCAGTGCACAGGGGAGTGGAGAGACCCAGTACTTC.